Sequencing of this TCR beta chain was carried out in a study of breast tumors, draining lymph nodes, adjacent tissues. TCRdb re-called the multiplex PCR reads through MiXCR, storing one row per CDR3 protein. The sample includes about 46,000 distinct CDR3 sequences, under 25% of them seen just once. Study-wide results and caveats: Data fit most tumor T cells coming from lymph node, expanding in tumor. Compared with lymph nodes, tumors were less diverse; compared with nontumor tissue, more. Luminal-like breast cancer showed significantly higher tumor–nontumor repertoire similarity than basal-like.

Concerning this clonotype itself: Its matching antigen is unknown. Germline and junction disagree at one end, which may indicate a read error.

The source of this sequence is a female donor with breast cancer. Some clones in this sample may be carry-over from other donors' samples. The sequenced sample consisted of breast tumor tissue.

CDR3 protein: CAGSAGNNSPLHF. The CDR3 coding sequence is TGTGCCGGCAGTGCTGGGAATAATTCGCCCCTCCACTTT. This chain uses TRBV25-1 with TRBJ1-6, with no clear D. Germline CDR1 reads MGHDK; CDR2 reads SYGVNS. CDR3 length: 13 amino acids.